These T cell receptor beta chains were read from a single sample in a study of cytomegalovirus exposure and HLA in healthy donors. Profiling relied on immunoSEQ multiplex PCR, and the TCRdb table lists in-frame clones only, not all of them. The sample yields 150,000 to 180,000 clones, approximately 80% seen once. Sequencing input: PBMCs. The origin of the receptors is a middle-aged woman in good health and CMV-seropositive. The CDR3 runs from the conserved cysteine through the conserved F or W. The D gene is left open where the match is weak. Clone size, where shown, is once, few, many, or a class for clones that have expanded.

>NA|TRBD1|TRBJ2-7|TRBV29-1
CSVDGDRGRYEQYF
TGCAGCGTTGACGGGGACAGGGGGAGGTACGAGCAGTACTTC
>NA|NA|TRBJ2-7|TRBV30
CAWSAGTYEQYF
TGTGCCTGGAGCGCCGGGACTTACGAGCAGTACTTC
>NA|TRBD2|TRBJ2-1|TRBV29-1
CSVDKGVAGPNEQFF
TGCAGCGTTGATAAGGGGGTAGCGGGGCCCAATGAGCAGTTCTTC
>NA|NA|TRBJ1-4|TRBV2
CASSRTSIATNEKLFF
TGTGCCAGCAGTAGAACTAGTATTGCAACTAATGAAAAACTGTTTTTT
>few|NA|TRBJ2-2|TRBV7-9
CASSLASSAGELFF
TGTGCCAGCAGCTTGGCATCTAGCGCCGGGGAGCTGTTTTTT
>NA|TRBD1|TRBJ2-7|TRBV19
CASSPRDRKTYEQYF
TGTGCCAGTAGTCCCCGGGACAGGAAAACCTACGAGCAGTACTTC
>NA|NA|TRBJ2-7|TRBV27
CASSFREGRNEQYF
TGTGCCAGCAGTTTCCGGGAAGGGCGGAACGAGCAGTACTTC
>few|TRBD1|TRBJ1-2|TRBV6-5
CASSYDRAFYGYTF
TGTGCCAGCAGTTACGACAGGGCATTCTATGGCTACACCTTC
>NA|NA|TRBJ2-7|TRBV4-2
CASSPGVSYEQYF
TGTGCCAGCAGCCCAGGGGTCTCCTACGAGCAGTACTTC
>few|NA|TRBJ1-1|TRBV11-2
CASSFGGVNTEAFF
TGTGCCAGCAGCTTCGGGGGGGTGAACACTGAAGCTTTCTTT
>NA|TRBD1|TRBJ2-6|TRBV18
CASSPSTGGAGANVLTF
TGTGCCAGCTCACCCTCCACAGGGGGCGCTGGGGCCAACGTCCTGACTTTC
>NA|TRBD1|TRBJ1-1|TRBV6-5
CASSSNDRGGTEAFF
TGTGCCAGCAGTTCAAATGACAGGGGCGGCACTGAAGCTTTCTTT
>NA|NA|TRBJ2-3|TRBV5-1
CASSFPRTGSTDTQYF
TGCGCCAGCAGCTTCCCGCGCACAGGGAGCACAGATACGCAGTATTTT
>NA|NA|TRBJ2-3|TRBV18
CASSPTTRNTDTQYF
TGTGCCAGCTCACCTACCACTAGAAACACAGATACGCAGTATTTT
>NA|TRBD1|TRBJ2-6|TRBV27
CASRMTGGHPGANVLTF
TGTGCCAGCAGGATGACAGGGGGCCACCCTGGGGCCAACGTCCTGACTTTC
>NA|TRBD2|TRBJ2-5|TRBV5-1
CASSISGNVETQYF
TGCGCCAGCAGCATTAGCGGGAATGTGGAGACCCAGTACTTC
>once|TRBD1|TRBJ2-3|TRBV12-5
CASRRQGGTDTQYF
TGTGCTAGTCGTAGACAGGGCGGCACAGATACGCAGTATTTT
>NA|NA|TRBJ2-5|TRBV11-1
CASSLGGQRWETQYF
TGTGCCAGCAGCTTAGGAGGACAACGTTGGGAAACCCAGTACTTC
>NA|NA|TRBJ2-7|TRBV19
CASSIRGAHLGGYEQYF
TGTGCCAGTAGTATAAGAGGGGCACACTTGGGGGGATACGAGCAGTACTTC
>once|NA|TRBJ1-2|TRBV28
CASAPESYGYTF
TGTGCCAGCGCCCCCGAGAGCTATGGCTACACCTTC
>NA|NA|TRBJ2-6|TRBV28
CASSLPGVGLGANVLTF
TGTGCCAGCAGTTTACCAGGGGTAGGGCTAGGGGCCAACGTCCTGACTTTC
>NA|TRBD2|TRBJ2-3|TRBV5-1
CASSTLAGEITDTQYF
TGCGCCAGCAGCACCTTAGCGGGAGAGATCACAGATACGCAGTATTTT
>few|TRBD1|TRBJ1-1|TRBV5-4
CASSSVGQGGSAFF
TGTGCCAGCAGCTCTGTAGGACAGGGAGGTTCGGCTTTCTTT
>NA|TRBD1|TRBJ2-3|TRBV29-1
CSVEGLQGAGDTQYF
TGCAGCGTTGAAGGTTTACAGGGGGCAGGAGATACGCAGTATTTT
>once|NA|TRBJ2-1|TRBV28
CASSHKGRSYNEQFF
TGTGCCAGCAGCCATAAGGGGAGGTCCTACAATGAGCAGTTCTTC
>NA|TRBD1|TRBJ1-2|TRBV6-5
CASRVTFTGGNGYTF
TGTGCCAGCAGAGTTACCTTCACAGGGGGTAATGGCTACACCTTC
>NA|NA|TRBJ2-5|TRBV28
CASRRGQGGGKETQYF
TGTGCCAGCAGACGAGGACAGGGAGGGGGTAAAGAGACCCAGTACTTC
>few|NA|TRBJ2-1|TRBV4-1
CASSQEYGGANEQFF
TGCGCCAGCAGCCAAGAGTACGGAGGGGCGAATGAGCAGTTCTTC
>NA|TRBD2|TRBJ2-5|TRBV5-1
CASSFFPRGAGQETQYF
TGCGCCAGCAGCTTCTTTCCTAGGGGAGCGGGGCAAGAGACCCAGTACTTC
>NA|TRBD1|TRBJ1-2|TRBV18
CASSPGQALGYTF
TGTGCCAGCTCACCCGGACAGGCCTTAGGCTACACCTTC
>NA|TRBD1|TRBJ2-6|TRBV6-6
CASRGATGAGANVLTF
TGTGCCAGCAGGGGGGCTACAGGGGCTGGGGCCAACGTCCTGACTTTC
>NA|NA|TRBJ1-4|TRBV29-1
CSVDGGINEKLFF
TGCAGCGTTGATGGGGGGATAAATGAAAAACTGTTTTTT
>NA|NA|TRBJ2-4|TRBV30
CAWSVIRPNLAGAAKNIQYF
TGTGCCTGGAGTGTAATCCGGCCAAATCTAGCCGGTGCAGCCAAAAACATTCAGTACTTC
>NA|TRBD1|TRBJ1-5|TRBV18
CASSPGTDSNQPQHF
TGTGCCAGCTCACCCGGGACAGATAGCAATCAGCCCCAGCATTTT
>NA|TRBD1|TRBJ1-1|TRBV7-9
CASSLRDSPLLAFF
TGTGCCAGCAGCCTTCGGGACAGTCCTTTGCTAGCTTTCTTT
>NA|NA|TRBJ1-1|TRBV2
CASTVSLNNEAFF
TGTGCCAGCACCGTATCCTTGAACAATGAAGCTTTCTTT
>NA|TRBD1|TRBJ2-2|TRBV27
CASSLPPGTGDTGELFF
TGTGCCAGCAGTTTGCCCCCCGGGACAGGGGACACCGGGGAGCTGTTTTTT
>NA|NA|TRBJ1-1|TRBV7-8
CASSVGTNTEAFF
TGTGCCAGCAGCGTAGGCACAAACACTGAAGCTTTCTTT
>NA|TRBD1|TRBJ1-6|TRBV28
CASSLGTGGRSPLHF
TGTGCCAGCAGTTTAGGGACAGGGGGACGTTCACCCCTCCACTTT
>NA|NA|TRBJ1-5|TRBV5-1
CASSLWQDYSNQPQHF
TGCGCCAGCAGCTTGTGGCAGGATTATAGCAATCAGCCCCAGCATTTT
>NA|TRBD1|TRBJ1-1|TRBV12-5
CASAWTGPTEAFF
TGTGCTAGTGCCTGGACAGGCCCCACTGAAGCTTTCTTT
>NA|NA|TRBJ1-5|TRBV19
CASSIGASNQPQHF
TGTGCCAGTAGTATAGGCGCGAGCAATCAGCCCCAGCATTTT
>few|TRBD1|TRBJ2-3|TRBV6-5
CASSYQGQTTDTQYF
TGTGCCAGCAGTTACCAGGGACAGACCACAGATACGCAGTATTTT
>NA|TRBD2|TRBJ2-4|TRBV18
CASSPPGGRLGKNIQYF
TGTGCCAGCTCACCACCGGGCGGGAGGCTTGGGAAAAACATTCAGTACTTC
>NA|TRBD1|TRBJ2-1|TRBV7-2
CASRLGQAGGYEQFF
TGTGCCAGCAGACTAGGACAGGCAGGTGGCTATGAGCAGTTCTTC
>NA|TRBD2|TRBJ2-1|TRBV2
CASIERVAGVSEQFF
TGTGCCAGCATCGAAAGGGTAGCGGGAGTCAGTGAGCAGTTCTTC
>NA|TRBD2|TRBJ2-1|TRBV14
CASSQVSSGTSEQFF
TGTGCCAGCAGCCAAGTTTCTAGCGGGACGAGTGAGCAGTTCTTC
>NA|NA|TRBJ2-7|TRBV28
CASSFRLTLSYEQYF
TGTGCCAGCAGTTTCCGTTTAACCCTATCCTACGAGCAGTACTTC
>NA|NA|TRBJ2-7|TRBV7-9
CASSLNYEQYF
TGTGCCAGCAGCCTAAACTACGAGCAGTACTTC